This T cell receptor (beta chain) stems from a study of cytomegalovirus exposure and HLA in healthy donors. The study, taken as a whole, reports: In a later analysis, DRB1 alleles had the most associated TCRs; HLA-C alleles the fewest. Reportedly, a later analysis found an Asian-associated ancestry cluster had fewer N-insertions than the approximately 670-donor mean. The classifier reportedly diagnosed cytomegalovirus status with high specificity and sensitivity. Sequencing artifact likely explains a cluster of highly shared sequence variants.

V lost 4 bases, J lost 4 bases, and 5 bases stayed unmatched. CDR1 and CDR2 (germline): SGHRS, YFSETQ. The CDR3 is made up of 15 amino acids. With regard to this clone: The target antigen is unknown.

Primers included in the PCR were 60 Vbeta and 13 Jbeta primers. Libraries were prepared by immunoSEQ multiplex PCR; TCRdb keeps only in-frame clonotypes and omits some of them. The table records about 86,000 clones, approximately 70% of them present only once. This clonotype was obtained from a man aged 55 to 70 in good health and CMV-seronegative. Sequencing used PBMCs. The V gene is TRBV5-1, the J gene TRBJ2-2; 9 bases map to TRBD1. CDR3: CASSHRGPGTGELFF. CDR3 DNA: TGCGCCAGCAGCCACAGGGGGCCGGGCACCGGGGAGCTGTTTTTT. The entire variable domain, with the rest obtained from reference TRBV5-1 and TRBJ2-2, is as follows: KAGVTQTPRYLIKTRGQQVTLSCSPISGHRSVSWYQQTPGQGLQFLFEYFSETQRNKGNFPGRFSGRQFSNSRSEMNVSTLELGDSALYLCASSHRGPGTGELFFGEGSRLTVL.